This TCR beta chain was sequenced during a study of T cell responses to AZD1222 COVID-19 vaccine. The study, taken as a whole, reports: Spike-specific TCR breadth and depth were elevated following two AZD1222 doses. Within unmutated variant regions lay the reported targets of nearly half of spike-specific TCRs. Only 5 or 6 individuals given AZD1222 were seropositive at baseline. Samples come after the peak T cell response, not at day 14.

As to this clone: Its matching antigen is unknown.

The repertoire was sequenced with immunoSEQ multiplex PCR; TCRdb's copy has only in-frame clones and lacks some. There are tens of thousands of clones in the sample; approximately 90% occur only once, and around 25% lies in the top ten. V was clipped by 1 base and J by 10 bases, with 8 bases between them. The CDR3 is made up of 13 amino acids. Germline V gene sequence: CDR1 SGHTA, CDR2 FQGTGA. This TCR derives from an adult who received the AZD1222 COVID-19 vaccine. The chain has TRBV7-3 and TRBJ1-6; D is ambiguous. The input for sequencing was peripheral blood, taken 28 days after the second AZD1222 dose. The CDR3 region has the DNA TGTGCCAGCAGCTTAATGCTCGGATCACCCCTCCACTTT. This encodes CASSLMLGSPLHF.